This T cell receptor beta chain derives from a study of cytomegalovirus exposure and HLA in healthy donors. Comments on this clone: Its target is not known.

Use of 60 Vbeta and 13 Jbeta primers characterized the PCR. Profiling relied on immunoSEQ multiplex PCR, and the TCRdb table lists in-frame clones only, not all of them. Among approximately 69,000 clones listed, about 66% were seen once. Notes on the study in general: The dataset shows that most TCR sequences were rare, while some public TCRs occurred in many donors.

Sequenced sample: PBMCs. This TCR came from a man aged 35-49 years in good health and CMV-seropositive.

CDR3 region: CASSQDNEQDTTYGYTF. The CDR3 DNA sequence: TGCGCCAGCAGCCAAGACAACGAACAGGATACAACCTATGGCTACACCTTC. The rearrangement links TRBV4-3 to TRBJ1-2; perhaps TRBD1 as D (5 bases). The germline CDR1 and CDR2 sequences are LGHNA and YSLEER. The CDR3 loop spans 17 amino acids. The V end was cut by 0 bases, the J end by 4 bases, with 18 bases between.